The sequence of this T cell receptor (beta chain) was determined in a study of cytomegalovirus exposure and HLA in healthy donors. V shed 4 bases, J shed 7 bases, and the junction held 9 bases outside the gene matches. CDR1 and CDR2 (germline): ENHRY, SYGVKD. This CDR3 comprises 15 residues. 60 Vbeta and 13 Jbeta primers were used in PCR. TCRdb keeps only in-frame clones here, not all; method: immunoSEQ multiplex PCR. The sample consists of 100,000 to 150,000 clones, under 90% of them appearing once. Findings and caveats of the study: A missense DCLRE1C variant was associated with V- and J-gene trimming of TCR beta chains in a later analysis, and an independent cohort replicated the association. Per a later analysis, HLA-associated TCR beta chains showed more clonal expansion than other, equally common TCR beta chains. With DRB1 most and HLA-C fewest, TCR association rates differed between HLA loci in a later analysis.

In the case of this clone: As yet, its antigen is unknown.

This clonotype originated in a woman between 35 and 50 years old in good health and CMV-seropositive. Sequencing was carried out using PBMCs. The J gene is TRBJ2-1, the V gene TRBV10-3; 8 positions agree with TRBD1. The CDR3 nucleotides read TGTGCCATCAGTGCCCTGACAGGGGCACGGAATGAGCAGTTCTTC. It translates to CAISALTGARNEQFF.